The source of this T cell receptor (beta chain) is a study of T cells in Graves' hyperthyroidism and ophthalmopathy (dated by TCRdb to about 2019). Study-wide context: Peripheral blood was sampled at the time of initial diagnosis, prior to any treatment. After sampling, hyperthyroidism patients received methimazole starting at 30 mg daily, and ophthalmopathy patients received high-dose intravenous methylprednisolone. According to the paper, TCR Vbeta CDR3 sequencing was carried out on 135 peripheral blood samples, which came from approximately 43 ophthalmopathy, under 85 hyperthyroidism and roughly 17 progressor patients. The study also compared thyroid tissue and blood T-cell repertoires from several Graves' hyperthyroidism patients. The 95 to 100 discovery patients were divided at random into training and test sets in a 7:3 ratio. TCR V-J signatures able to tell the groups apart were searched for in a discovery cohort of 100 or so patients, of whom more than 40 had Graves' ophthalmopathy and roughly 58 had stable Graves' hyperthyroidism. Whether ophthalmopathy could be predicted prospectively was tested in an independent validation cohort made up of 18 to 20 hyperthyroidism patients plus 17 patients who later progressed to ophthalmopathy. The paper's findings and limits, for the study overall: A 13 V-J signature model separated ophthalmopathy from stable hyperthyroidism, with around 91% sensitivity and 81% to 83% specificity in cross-validation and 80%/75% in testing. Sample size was not statistically predetermined, and blinding of investigators to group allocation was not performed. Most expanded thyroid clonotypes (frequency above 0.001) were also found in blood, which suggests that blood repertoires may mirror thyroid immune responses. In validation, the model predicted progression to ophthalmopathy a median of around six months before onset, with approximately 70% sensitivity and almost 75% specificity.

The TCR beta CDR3 regions were amplified from RNA transcripts. For the first round of RT-PCR on the TCR CDR3, the HTBI primer set was used together with the Qiagen OneStep RT-PCR kit. Libraries were constructed in a second round of multiplex PCR, after which size selection and purification were performed. Sequencing of the libraries was done on an Illumina HiSeq2000 using paired-end 100 bp reads. The authors processed their data as follows. SOAPnuke was used to process the raw data, with reads discarded if the reads contained adapters or uncalled bases, had a mean Phred below 15, or lacked an exact constant-primer or identifier match. COPE v1.2.5 was used to merge high-quality paired reads, and clonotypes were defined as unique nucleotide sequences. Clonotypes were aligned to IMGT TRBV, TRBD and TRBJ reference segments using MiTCR v1.1. Analysis was restricted to V-J combinations with a frequency above 0.0001, which covered roughly 99% of repertoires. The TCS score was defined as F50 (clonal expansion) divided by E x V (chaos), with BLOSUM62-based TCRdist calculated between CDR3 peptides within each V-J. Welch's t-statistics and random forest reduced 500 to 550 V-J features to 13, which were used in a naive Bayes classifier (R e1071). TCRdb trimmed public reads at Q25 via fastp, called clones via MiXCR and kept in-frame beta chains. Every entry covers one CDR3 protein and lists the most common genes and DNA from its rows. The authors' filters were not applied to this entry. This sample has about 700,000 distinct CDR3 sequences in its table, and approximately 15% of those were observed once. The ten most abundant clones make up roughly 10% of the sample.

A patient counted as having stable Graves' hyperthyroidism if no progression to ophthalmopathy occurred over 18 months of follow-up. Hyperthyroidism patients were newly diagnosed, with disease duration under 2 months, and aged 18 to 65 years. Any patient with an uncontrolled infection, another autoimmune disease, pregnancy or lactation was excluded. Diagnoses relied on clinical symptoms, serum thyroxine and TRAb, thyroid ultrasound and orbital computed tomography. Ficoll-Paque density gradient centrifugation was used to isolate PBMCs from under 11 ml of fresh peripheral blood. Trizol reagent was used to extract total RNA, and RNA quality was then checked on an Agilent 2100 Bioanalyzer. This clonotype was seen a few times. Its target antigen remains unknown. Base qualities are missing; no much larger clone stands one base away. CDR1 SGHTA and CDR2 FQGTGA were looked up in the germline V gene. The trim is 1 base for V and 1 base for J, with a gap of 6 bases between the germline ends. The cysteine opens and the phenylalanine closes a CDR3 of 14 amino acids. The read is trimmed to its CDR3 DNA, 42 bases read in frame from base 1.

This clonotype originated in a woman aged 18-29 years with Graves' hyperthyroidism. The sequence joins TRBV7-3 to TRBJ2-3; perhaps TRBD1 is the D gene, with 5 bases matching. The material sequenced was blood. The DNA sequence follows: TGTGCCAGCAGCTTAAAAGGGGGCACAGATACGCAGTATTTT. Its coded protein is CASSLKGGTDTQYF.